This T cell receptor (beta chain) stems from a study of post-analysis software for immune sequencing data (dated by TCRdb to 2014 to 2015). Regarding the study in general: The recorded disease courses included relapsing-remitting, secondary progressive and progressive-relapsing multiple sclerosis, and some patients had no subtype annotation. The patient repertoires were compared against about a dozen previously published healthy control repertoires obtained from donors aged 6 to 25 years. A subset of samples was prepared in parallel using single-end sample barcoding, then pooled and co-amplified after Illumina adapter ligation.

The library was built by means of PCR. This sample was sequenced with an Illumina HiSeq 2500. To reduce PCR and sequencing biases, unique molecular identifiers were incorporated into the TCR beta cDNA libraries. Every 1 to 10 million input T cells yielded around 500,000 cDNA molecules, meaning each molecule approximated one T cell. The patient libraries were prepared and sequenced using the same protocol as the earlier healthy control dataset. Within a given batch, samples were prepared together, multiplexed and sequenced on the same HiSeq lane. Turning to the authors' computational methods: Raw barcoded reads were processed with MIGEC, discarding single-read molecular identifier groups before consensus assembly and CDR3 extraction. Clonotype tables were post-analysed with VDJtools, and diversity was normalized by down-sampling all datasets to the smallest sample size. To correct batch-related cross-sample contamination, repertoire overlap clustering matched CDR3 amino acid sequences but not nucleotide sequences. The public sequencing data were trimmed at Q25 with fastp and processed into clonotypes with MiXCR by TCRdb, which kept only in-frame beta chains. Rows with one shared CDR3 protein collapse into an entry with the most common genes and DNA. The V and J calls shown here were made by TCRdb, not taken from the authors' results. Within this sample are 350,000 to 500,000 distinct CDR3 sequences, with more than 30% of them counted one time only. The biggest ten clones account for approximately 7.7% of the sample.

What the research found in general, with its limitations: The control group was slightly older than the multiple sclerosis patient group. Significantly lower normalized Chao1 diversity was found in multiple sclerosis patients than in controls, suggesting substantial peripheral T-cell clonal expansion. Patients showed significantly higher frequencies than controls for a handful of TRBV segments, among them TRBV5-6, TRBV5-1 and TRBV20-1. Strong co-clustering of samples prepared in the same batch was shown by direct clustering with F measure, prompting a batch-effect correction.

The germline V gene yields SQVTM for CDR1 and ANQGSEA for CDR2. Trimming leaves V shorter by 7 bases and J shorter by 2 bases, with the junction holding 12 bases beyond the gene matches. Spanning cysteine to phenylalanine, the CDR3 consists of 15 amino acids. Only CDR3 DNA remains: 45 bases, in frame from the first base. Comments on this clonotype: What antigen it recognizes has not been identified. No much larger clonotype is one base removed from it; base qualities were not supplied.

TCR beta repertoires were profiled from peripheral blood of roughly twelve young patients with multiple sclerosis to demonstrate the VDJtools post-analysis software. The multiple sclerosis patients were children and adolescents ranging in age from roughly 6 to 16 years. The sequenced material came from blood. The clonotype originates from a girl aged 2-10 years with multiple sclerosis. The chain is assembled from TRBV29-1 and TRBJ2-3, and TRBD1 aligns with 7 junction nucleotides. In nucleotides, the sequence is TGCAGCGATTACTCGACAGGGCCCTACACAGATACGCAGTATTTT. It is translated as CSDYSTGPYTDTQYF.